The clone carrying this T cell receptor beta chain was seen many times. The antigen remains unidentified. The data stem from a study of T cell repertoires in cytomegalovirus infection. About the research overall: It was the public TCR beta signatures that indicated both CMV infection and matching HLA type.

TCRdb called the reads again in MiXCR, with one record for every CDR3 protein. The repertoire includes around 310,000 distinct CDR3 sequences, roughly 16% of them detected once, and about 12% sits in the top ten. Trimming cost V 5 bases and J 4 bases; bases outside gene matches: 13. The germline CDR1 and CDR2 sequences are SGHVS and FNYEAQ. The CDR3 loop spans 16 amino acids. Whole-study results and caveats: Summed public TCR beta family frequency identified CMV carriers bearing the relevant HLA. The study found HLA-C-restricted CMV-specific TCR beta clonotypes dominating the ex vivo response.

Input material: PBMCs. The gene calls are TRBV7-6 and TRBJ2-7; TRBD1 aligns across 8 bases. This clonotype was sampled from a human donor in good health (CMV status not recorded). Some clones in this sample may be carry-over from other donors' samples. The CDR3 nucleotides read TGTGCCAGCAGCAGAAGTTCAGGGGGCGTAATTTACGAGCAGTACTTC. Translating gives CASSRSSGGVIYEQYF. Drawing the rest from reference TRBV7-6 and TRBJ2-7, the complete variable domain is GAGVSQSPRYKVTKRGQDVALRCDPISGHVSLYWYRQALGQGPEFLTYFNYEAQQDKSGLPNDRFSAERPEGSISTLTIQRTEQRDSAMYRCASSRSSGGVIYEQYFGPGTRLTVT.